The 16 T cell receptor beta chains reported below all come from one sample, sequenced in a study of blood T cell repertoires in COVID-19. The data were produced by immunoSEQ multiplex PCR, yet TCRdb's version contains in-frame clones alone and is incomplete. The profile covers 310,000 or so clones, with approximately 86% appearing a single time and roughly 8.9% taken by the ten largest. Specimen: peripheral blood. The receptors originated from a man aged 25 to 40 with COVID-19, enrolled during active disease.

The chain is built from TRBV25-1 and TRBJ2-7; unclear D gene. Germline V CDR1 and CDR2: MGHDK, SYGVNS. The CDR3 is 13 residues long. With 10 bases removed from V and 0 bases from J, the gap between germline ends came to 13 bases. In nucleotides, the CDR3 is TGTGCCACGCGGCCGGAAAGCTCCTACGAGCAGTACTTC. Translating gives CATRPESSYEQYF.

This rearrangement joins TRBV2 to TRBJ1-1; D not resolved. The CDR3 sequence is 13 residues long. Between the trimmed V and J ends, which lost 3 bases and 1 base, there was a span of 6 bases. Germline V CDR1 and CDR2: SNHLY, FYNNEI. The CDR3, as DNA: TGTGCCAGCAGTGAGTTGGCGAACACTGAAGCTTTCTTT. This sequence encodes CASSELANTEAFF.

This clone has only a few counts. V is TRBV6-6 and J is TRBJ1-1; TRBD1 matches at 11 bases. The ends lost 4 bases at V and 6 bases at J; junction bases unmatched: 7. CDR1 and CDR2 (germline): MNHNY, SVGAGI (reference sequence). CDR3 length: 15 residues. This CDR3 is CASSSPGQGGPEAFF. The CDR3 DNA sequence: TGTGCCAGCAGTTCCCCGGGACAGGGGGGACCTGAAGCTTTCTTT.

This clone appeared once. The V call is TRBV18, the J call TRBJ2-1; 8 nucleotides align to TRBD1. J lost 0 bases, V lost 0 bases, and 13 bases had no gene match. Germline-derived CDR1 and CDR2 are KGHSH and LQKENI. CDR3 length: 20 residues. The CDR3, as DNA: TGTGCCAGCTCACCACCGCTTTATGACAGGGGCTCGAGCTCCTACAATGAGCAGTTCTTC. Its translation is CASSPPLYDRGSSSYNEQFF. Combining the CDR3 with reference TRBV18 and TRBJ2-1 gives the whole variable domain NAGVMQNPRHLVRRRGQEARLRCSPMKGHSHVYWYRQLPEEGLKFMVYLQKENIIDESGMPKERFSAEFPKEGPSILRIQQVVRGDSAAYFCASSPPLYDRGSSSYNEQFFGPGTRLTVL.

As to this clone: This sample includes further DNA sequences coding for the same CDR3. The chain couples TRBV6-5 to TRBJ2-3; 7 positions match TRBD1. The CDR3 totals 14 residues. CDR1 and CDR2 (germline): MNHEY, SVGAGI. V lost 2 bases to trimming and J lost 1 base; unmatched junction nucleotides: 0. DNA for the CDR3: TGTGCCAGCAGTTACGACAGGGGCACAGATACGCAGTATTTT. As protein: CASSYDRGTDTQYF.

The chain couples TRBV6-6 to TRBJ2-5; 15 bases fit TRBD2. The CDR3 loop spans 16 amino acids. Per germline, CDR1 MNHNY and CDR2 SVGAGI (reference sequence). The J segment lost 4 bases and the V segment lost 4 bases, leaving 4 bases of the junction unmatched. The CDR3: CASSSRTSGRVETQYF. As DNA, the CDR3 is TGTGCCAGCAGTTCCAGGACTAGCGGGAGGGTAGAGACCCAGTACTTC.

This chain uses TRBV6-5 with TRBJ1-2; D gene unclear. V lost 10 bases, J lost 3 bases, and 15 bases lay in between. CDR3 length equals 13 residues. Germline V gene lookup returns CDR1 MNHEY and CDR2 SVGAGI. The CDR3 here is CATQRPEYYGYTF. CDR3 DNA: TGTGCCACCCAACGGCCGGAGTACTATGGCTACACCTTC.

This clone was detected once. The CDR3 reads CASSPIGTDNEQFF. The CDR3 DNA reads as TGCGCCAGCAGCCCAATCGGGACAGACAATGAGCAGTTCTTC. The rearrangement links TRBV4-1 to TRBJ2-1; TRBD1 matches at 7 bases. There are 14 residues in the CDR3. The ends lost 4 bases at V and 5 bases at J; junction bases unmatched: 5. Germline lookup yields CDR1 MGHRA and CDR2 YSYEKL.

The chain has TRBV19 and TRBJ2-2, with no clear D. V lost 6 bases, J lost 4 bases, and 12 bases lay in between. The CDR3 consists of 14 residues. From germline, CDR1 is LNHDA and CDR2 SQIVND (reference sequence). The CDR3 coding sequence is TGTGCCAGTAGACTCGGGTTCCTCACCGGGGAGCTGTTTTTT. This encodes CASRLGFLTGELFF.

The chain joins TRBV6-6 to TRBJ1-2; D remains ambiguous. This CDR3 contains 13 residues. The germline V gene has CDR1 MNHNY and CDR2 SVGAGI (reference sequence). Trimming took off 1 base at V and 4 bases at J, with 7 bases between the two ends. CDR3 bases: TGTGCCAGCAGTTACTTACAGTTCTATGGCTACACCTTC. Protein product: CASSYLQFYGYTF.

On this clone: At one end the junction does not follow the germline gene, possibly because of a read error. The chain combines TRBV18 with TRBJ2-2, with 11 bases fitting TRBD2. The CDR3 contains 17 residues. Germline CDR1 and CDR2: KGHSH and LQKENI. CDR3 DNA: TGTGCCAGCTCTCCACTAGCGGGGGACCCGAACACCGGGGAGCTGTTTTTT. This translates into CASSPLAGDPNTGELFF.

V gene TRBV4-3 combines with J gene TRBJ2-2; D not certain. There are 13 residues in the CDR3. V lost 4 bases, J lost 7 bases, and 10 bases lay in between. From germline, CDR1 is LGHNA and CDR2 YSLEER. The CDR3: CASSLSPSGELFF. CDR3 DNA: TGCGCCAGCAGCCTGTCCCCGAGCGGGGAGCTGTTTTTT.

The V gene is TRBV6-4, the J gene TRBJ2-3; possibly TRBD2 for D (6 bases). Germline CDR1 is MRHNA and CDR2 is SNTAGT. Trimming shortened V by 6 bases and J by 4 bases, and 14 bases separated the two germline ends. This CDR3 has 14 residues. CDR3 region: CASSSGGTADTQYF. CDR3 DNA: TGTGCCAGCAGCTCCGGGGGAACAGCAGATACGCAGTATTTT.

This chain links TRBV20-1 with TRBJ2-3; D remains ambiguous. The CDR3 has 11 amino acids. Deletions cut 0 bases from V and 8 bases from J, with 6 bases between. The germline V gene encodes CDR1 DFQATT and CDR2 SNEGSKA (reference sequence). The CDR3 reads CSARDYGTQYF. CDR3 coding DNA: TGCAGTGCTAGAGATTACGGTACGCAGTATTTT.

The chain recombines TRBV6-6 with TRBJ1-1, with D possibly being TRBD1 (5 bases). With 7 bases removed from V and 2 bases from J, the gap between germline ends came to 14 bases. This CDR3 has 14 amino acids. Per germline, CDR1 MNHNY and CDR2 SVGAGI (reference sequence). CDR3 residues: CASTPPDRNTEAFF. In nucleotides, the CDR3 is TGTGCCAGCACCCCCCCTGACAGAAACACTGAAGCTTTCTTT.

The count of this clone is one. The chain carries TRBV2 and TRBJ2-2; 7 positions agree with TRBD1. The CDR3 has 15 amino acids. Germline V gene sequence: CDR1 SNHLY, CDR2 FYNNEI. Unmatched junction bases numbered 9, after V lost 8 bases and J lost 3 bases. The CDR3: CASGLTGSDTGELFF. The CDR3 region has the DNA TGTGCCAGCGGACTGACAGGGTCTGACACCGGGGAGCTGTTTTTT.